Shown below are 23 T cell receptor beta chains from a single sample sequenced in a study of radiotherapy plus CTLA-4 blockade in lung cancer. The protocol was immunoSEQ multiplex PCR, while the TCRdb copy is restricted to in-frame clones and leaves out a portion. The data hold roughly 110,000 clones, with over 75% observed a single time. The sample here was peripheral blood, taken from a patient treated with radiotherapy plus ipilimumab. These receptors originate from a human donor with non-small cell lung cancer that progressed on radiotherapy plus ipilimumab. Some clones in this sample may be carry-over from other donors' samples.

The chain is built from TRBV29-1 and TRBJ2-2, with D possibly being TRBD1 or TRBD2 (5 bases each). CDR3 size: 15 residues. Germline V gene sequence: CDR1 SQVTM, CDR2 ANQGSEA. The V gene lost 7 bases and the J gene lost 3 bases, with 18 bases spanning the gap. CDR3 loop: CSAKDGGWDTGELFF. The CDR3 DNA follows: TGCAGCGCCAAAGATGGGGGTTGGGACACCGGGGAGCTGTTTTTT.

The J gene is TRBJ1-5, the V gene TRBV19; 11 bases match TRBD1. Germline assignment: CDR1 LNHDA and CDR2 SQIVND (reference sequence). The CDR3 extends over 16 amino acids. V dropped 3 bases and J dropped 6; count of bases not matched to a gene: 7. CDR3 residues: CASSIIGTGGGQPQHF. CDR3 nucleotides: TGTGCCAGTAGTATCATCGGGACAGGGGGTGGTCAGCCCCAGCATTTT. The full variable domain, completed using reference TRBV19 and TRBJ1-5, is DGGITQSPKYLFRKEGQNVTLSCEQNLNHDAMYWYRQDPGQGLRLIYYSQIVNDFQKGDIAEGYSVSREKKESFPLTVTSAQKNPTAFYLCASSIIGTGGGQPQHFGDGTRLSIL.

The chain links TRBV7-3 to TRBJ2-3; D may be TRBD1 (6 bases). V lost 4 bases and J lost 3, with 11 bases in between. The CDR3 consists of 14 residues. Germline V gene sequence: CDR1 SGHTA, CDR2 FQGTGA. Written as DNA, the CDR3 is TGTGCCAGCAGCTCACAGGGTCGGACAGATACGCAGTATTTT. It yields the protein CASSSQGRTDTQYF.

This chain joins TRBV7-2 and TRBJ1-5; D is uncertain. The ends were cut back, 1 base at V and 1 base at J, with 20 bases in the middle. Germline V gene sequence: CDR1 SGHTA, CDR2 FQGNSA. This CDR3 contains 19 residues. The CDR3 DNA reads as TGTGCCAGCAGCTTAGACAACAACTTTGGAGGCGCGAGCAATCAGCCCCAGCATTTT. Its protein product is CASSLDNNFGGASNQPQHF.

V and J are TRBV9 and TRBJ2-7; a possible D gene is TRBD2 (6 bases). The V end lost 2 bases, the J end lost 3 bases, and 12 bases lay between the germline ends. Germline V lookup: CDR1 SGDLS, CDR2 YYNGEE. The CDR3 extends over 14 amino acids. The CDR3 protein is CASSVSGANYEQYF. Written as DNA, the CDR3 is TGTGCCAGCAGCGTCTCGGGAGCTAACTACGAGCAGTACTTC.

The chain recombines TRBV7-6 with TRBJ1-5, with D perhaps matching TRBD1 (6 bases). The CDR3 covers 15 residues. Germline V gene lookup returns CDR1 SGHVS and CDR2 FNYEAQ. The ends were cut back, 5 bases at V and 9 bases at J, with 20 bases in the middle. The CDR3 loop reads CASSPRGGSIWPQHF. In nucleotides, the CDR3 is TGTGCCAGCAGCCCCAGGGGAGGCTCCATCTGGCCCCAGCATTTT.

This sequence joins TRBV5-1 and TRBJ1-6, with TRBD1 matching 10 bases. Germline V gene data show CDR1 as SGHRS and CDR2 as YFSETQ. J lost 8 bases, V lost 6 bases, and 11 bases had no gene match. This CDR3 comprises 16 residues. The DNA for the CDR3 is TGCGCCAGCACCCGAACCTCCGGGACAGGGGATTCACCCCTCCACTTT. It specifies CASTRTSGTGDSPLHF. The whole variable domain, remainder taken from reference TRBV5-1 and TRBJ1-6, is KAGVTQTPRYLIKTRGQQVTLSCSPISGHRSVSWYQQTPGQGLQFLFEYFSETQRNKGNFPGRFSGRQFSNSRSEMNVSTLELGDSALYLCASTRTSGTGDSPLHFGNGTRLTVT.

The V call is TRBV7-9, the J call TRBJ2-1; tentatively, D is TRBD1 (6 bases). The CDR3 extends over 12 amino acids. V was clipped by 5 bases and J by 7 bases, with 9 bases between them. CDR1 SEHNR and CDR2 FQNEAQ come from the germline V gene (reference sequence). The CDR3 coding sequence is TGTGCCAGCAGCCTCAGGGGTAATGAGCAGTTCTTC. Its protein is CASSLRGNEQFF.

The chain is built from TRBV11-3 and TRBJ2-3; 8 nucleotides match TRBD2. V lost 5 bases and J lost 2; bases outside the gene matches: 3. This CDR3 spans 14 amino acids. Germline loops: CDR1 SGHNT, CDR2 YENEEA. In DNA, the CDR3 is TGTGCCAGCAGCCTTAGCGGGGACACAGATACGCAGTATTTT. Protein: CASSLSGDTDTQYF.

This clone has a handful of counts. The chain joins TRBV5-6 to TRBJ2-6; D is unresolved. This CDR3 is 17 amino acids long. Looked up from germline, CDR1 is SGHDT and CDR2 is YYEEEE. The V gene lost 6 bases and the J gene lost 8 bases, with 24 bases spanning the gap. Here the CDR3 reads CASNMVNSQSRTNVLTF. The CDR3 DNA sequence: TGTGCCAGCAATATGGTCAATAGTCAAAGTCGGACCAACGTCCTGACTTTC.

The CDR3 sequence is CATSRDTGPYGYTF. The CDR3 DNA reads as TGTGCCACCAGCAGAGATACGGGCCCCTATGGCTACACCTTC. This chain uses TRBV15 with TRBJ1-2; unclear D gene. V was pared by 0 bases and J by 4 bases, with 9 bases between. The CDR3 is made up of 14 amino acids. Germline V lookup: CDR1 LNHNV, CDR2 YYDKDF (reference sequence).

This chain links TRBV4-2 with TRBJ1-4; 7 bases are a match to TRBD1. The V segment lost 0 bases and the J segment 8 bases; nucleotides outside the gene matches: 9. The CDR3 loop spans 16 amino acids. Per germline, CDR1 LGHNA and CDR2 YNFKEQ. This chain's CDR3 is CASSQELKGAGEKLFF. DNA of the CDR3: TGTGCCAGCAGCCAAGAGCTGAAGGGGGCAGGGGAAAAACTGTTTTTT.

The CDR3 coding sequence is TGTGCCAGCAGCCAACCGGACGGGGGGACGCCCCAGCATTTT. Encoded protein: CASSQPDGGTPQHF. The chain combines TRBV4-2 with TRBJ1-5, with D perhaps matching TRBD1 (5 bases). Germline lookup yields CDR1 LGHNA and CDR2 YNFKEQ. The ends were cut back, 2 bases at V and 9 bases at J, with 14 bases in the middle. The CDR3 consists of 14 residues.

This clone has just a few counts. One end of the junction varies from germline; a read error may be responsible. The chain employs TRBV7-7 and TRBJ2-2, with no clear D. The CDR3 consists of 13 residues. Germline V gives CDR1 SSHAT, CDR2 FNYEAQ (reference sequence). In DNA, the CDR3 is TGTGCTAGCAGCTTTGAAAGCACCGGGGAGCTGTTTTTT. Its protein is CASSFESTGELFF.

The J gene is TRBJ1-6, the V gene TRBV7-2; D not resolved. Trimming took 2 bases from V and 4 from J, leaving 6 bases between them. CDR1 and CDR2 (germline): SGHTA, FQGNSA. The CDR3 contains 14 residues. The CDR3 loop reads CASSLRVYNSPLHF. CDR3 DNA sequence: TGTGCCAGCAGCTTAAGGGTATATAATTCACCCCTCCACTTT.

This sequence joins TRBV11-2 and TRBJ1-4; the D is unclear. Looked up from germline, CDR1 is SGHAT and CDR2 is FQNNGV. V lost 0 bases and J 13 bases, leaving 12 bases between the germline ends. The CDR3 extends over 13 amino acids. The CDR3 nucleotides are TGTGCCAGCAGCTTAGAGCTCTCGAGTGGACTGTTTTTT. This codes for CASSLELSSGLFF.

DNA of the CDR3: TGTGCCAGCAGCCGGGGGCGGGGGTTGACCTACGAGCAGTACTTC. Protein product: CASSRGRGLTYEQYF. The chain combines TRBV7-9 with TRBJ2-7, with D perhaps matching TRBD2 (7 bases). Germline CDR1 and CDR2: SEHNR and FQNEAQ (reference sequence). The CDR3 spans 15 residues. The V gene lost 5 bases and the J gene lost 2 bases, with 16 bases spanning the gap.

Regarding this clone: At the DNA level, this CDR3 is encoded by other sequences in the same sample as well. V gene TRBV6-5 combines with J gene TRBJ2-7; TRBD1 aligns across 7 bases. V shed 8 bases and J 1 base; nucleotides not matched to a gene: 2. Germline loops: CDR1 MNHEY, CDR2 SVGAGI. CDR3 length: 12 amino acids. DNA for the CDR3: TGTGCCAGCCGACAGGGATCCTACGAGCAGTACTTC. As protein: CASRQGSYEQYF.

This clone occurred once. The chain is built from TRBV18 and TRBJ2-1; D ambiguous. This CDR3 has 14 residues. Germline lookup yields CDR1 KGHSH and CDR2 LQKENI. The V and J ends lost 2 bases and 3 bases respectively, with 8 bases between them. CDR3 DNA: TGTGCCAGCTCACCAGAACTGAACTACAATGAGCAGTTCTTC. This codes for CASSPELNYNEQFF.

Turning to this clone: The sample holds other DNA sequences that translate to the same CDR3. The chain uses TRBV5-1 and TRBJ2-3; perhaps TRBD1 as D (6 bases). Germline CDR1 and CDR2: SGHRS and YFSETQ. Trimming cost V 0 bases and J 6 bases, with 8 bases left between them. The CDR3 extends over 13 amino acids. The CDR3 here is CASSLGQADTQYF. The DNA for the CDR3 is TGCGCCAGCAGCTTGGGACAGGCGGATACGCAGTATTTT.

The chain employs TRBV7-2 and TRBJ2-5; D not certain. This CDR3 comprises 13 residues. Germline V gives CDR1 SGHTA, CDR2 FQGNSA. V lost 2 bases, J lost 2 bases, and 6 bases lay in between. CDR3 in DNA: TGTGCCAGCAGCTTATCTAAGCAAGAGACCCAGTACTTC. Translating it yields CASSLSKQETQYF.

The CDR3 is CASSGLASQETQYF. Written as DNA, the CDR3 is TGTGCCAGCAGCGGACTAGCGTCGCAAGAGACCCAGTACTTC. The V call is TRBV7-2, the J call TRBJ2-5; 9 bases are a match to TRBD2. CDR1 and CDR2 (germline): SGHTA, FQGNSA. This CDR3 region has 14 residues. With V trimmed by 5 bases and J by 2 bases, 3 bases remained unmatched.

This CDR3 is CAWSVSGELFF. The DNA of the CDR3 is TGTGCCTGGAGTGTATCTGGGGAGCTGTTTTTT. The rearrangement links TRBV30 to TRBJ2-2; D uncertain. This CDR3 region has 11 residues. The V and J ends lost 0 bases and 8 bases respectively, with 4 bases between them. Germline V gene data show CDR1 as GTSNPN and CDR2 as SVGIG (reference sequence).